The 9 T cell receptor beta chains below were found in one sample sequenced in a study of molecular identifiers for immune sequencing clone quantification. In TCRdb, the PCR reads were re-called with MiXCR into one record per CDR3 protein. The sample shows fewer than 100,000 distinct CDR3 sequences, roughly a fifth of them seen only once. The sample comprised naive CD8+ T cells from blood, with Jurkat cell RNA spiked in. Subset meaning: FACS-sorted CD8+CD4-CCR7+CD45RA+ naive T cells. The receptor source for this set is a human donor in good health. Some libraries in this study had Jurkat cell RNA spiked in.

This clonotype was seen ten or more times. The gene calls are TRBV4-2 and TRBJ2-3; 7 bases agree with TRBD2. Germline lookup yields CDR1 LGHNA and CDR2 YNFKEQ. The ends lost 4 bases at V and 6 bases at J; junction bases unmatched: 10. The CDR3 extends over 15 amino acids. The CDR3 region is CASSLSPGRPDTQYF. The DNA of the CDR3 is TGTGCCAGCAGCCTTAGTCCCGGGAGGCCTGATACGCAGTATTTT.

The chain has TRBV7-6 and TRBJ1-6; 7 bases are a match to TRBD1. The CDR3 is made up of 15 amino acids. Trimming cost V 5 bases and J 7 bases; bases outside gene matches: 8. The germline CDR1 and CDR2 sequences are SGHVS and FNYEAQ. The CDR3 sequence is CASSAGTEGNSPLHF. The DNA for the CDR3 is TGTGCCAGCAGCGCGGGGACAGAAGGCAATTCACCCCTCCACTTT.

In the case of this clonotype: Being one base from a much bigger clone, this may be a read error. The chain combines TRBV7-9 with TRBJ2-5, with D unclear. Germline assignment: CDR1 SEHNR and CDR2 FQNEAQ (reference sequence). This CDR3 has 12 residues. The V gene lost 2 bases and the J gene lost 4 bases, with 5 bases spanning the gap. This CDR3 is CASSLRIETQYF. The CDR3 bases are TGTGCCAGCAGCTTAAGGATAGAGACCCAGTACTTC.

This clonotype came up many times. The rearrangement links TRBV7-9 to TRBJ2-3, with unresolved D. The CDR3 length is 11 residues. Trimming removed 5 bases from V and 9 bases from J, with 9 bases in between. Germline CDR1 and CDR2: SEHNR and FQNEAQ (reference sequence). The CDR3 loop is CASSPPGTQYF. CDR3 bases: TGTGCCAGCAGCCCCCCCGGCACGCAGTATTTT.

This clonotype was counted at least ten times. J is TRBJ2-7 and V is TRBV6-5, with TRBD1 matching 9 bases. The CDR3 length is 15 residues. Germline CDR1 MNHEY, CDR2 SVGAGI. After removal of 3 bases from V and 5 bases from J, the junction contained 8 bases not matched to a gene. CDR3 coding DNA: TGTGCCAGCAGTTATCCCGGGACAGGGTTTCACGAGCAGTACTTC. This encodes CASSYPGTGFHEQYF.

Turning to this clonotype: A single base separates this from a much larger clone, so it may be a read error. This chain uses TRBV28 with TRBJ2-7, with 10 bases identical to TRBD2. CDR3 length equals 16 residues. Germline-derived CDR1 and CDR2 are MDHEN and SYDVKM. The V gene end was trimmed by 8 bases and the J gene end by 7 bases; junction bases not matched to a gene: 17. The DNA of the CDR3 is TGTGCCAGCTGTCCCCAGCTAGCGGGAGAGGAAAGTGAGCAGTACTTC. Translated: CASCPQLAGEESEQYF.

Of note for this clonotype: A read error may be the cause here, since a much bigger clone is one base away. CDR3 region: CASSQARDRGFEAQYF. The CDR3 region has the DNA TGCGCCAGCAGCCAAGCTCGGGACAGGGGTTTCGAGGCCCAGTACTTC. The gene calls are TRBV4-3 and TRBJ2-5, with 10 bases fitting TRBD1. With 1 base clipped from V and 9 bases from J, the junction kept 11 bases outside the gene matches. This CDR3 spans 16 amino acids. Germline V gene sequence: CDR1 LGHNA, CDR2 YSLEER.

This clonotype was seen repeatedly, ten times or more. The rearrangement uses TRBV7-6 and TRBJ2-7; D is possibly TRBD1 or TRBD2 (5 bases each). The CDR3 sequence is 14 residues long. The V end lost 5 bases, the J end lost 1 base, and 12 bases lay between the germline ends. CDR1 SGHVS and CDR2 FNYEAQ come from the germline V gene. This CDR3 reads CASSPGTDSYEQYF. The DNA of the CDR3 is TGTGCCAGCAGCCCGGGGACGGATTCCTACGAGCAGTACTTC.

Of note for this clonotype: A much larger clonotype is one base distant, so this may be a read error. The genes are TRBV30 and TRBJ2-2, with no clear D. V was pared by 2 bases and J by 6 bases, with 7 bases between. Germline CDR1 and CDR2: GTSNPN and SVGIG (reference sequence). The CDR3 is 12 amino acids. Here the CDR3 DNA reads TGTGCCTGGAGTTCCTCCTCCGGGGAGCTGTTTTTT. This encodes CAWSSSSGELFF.